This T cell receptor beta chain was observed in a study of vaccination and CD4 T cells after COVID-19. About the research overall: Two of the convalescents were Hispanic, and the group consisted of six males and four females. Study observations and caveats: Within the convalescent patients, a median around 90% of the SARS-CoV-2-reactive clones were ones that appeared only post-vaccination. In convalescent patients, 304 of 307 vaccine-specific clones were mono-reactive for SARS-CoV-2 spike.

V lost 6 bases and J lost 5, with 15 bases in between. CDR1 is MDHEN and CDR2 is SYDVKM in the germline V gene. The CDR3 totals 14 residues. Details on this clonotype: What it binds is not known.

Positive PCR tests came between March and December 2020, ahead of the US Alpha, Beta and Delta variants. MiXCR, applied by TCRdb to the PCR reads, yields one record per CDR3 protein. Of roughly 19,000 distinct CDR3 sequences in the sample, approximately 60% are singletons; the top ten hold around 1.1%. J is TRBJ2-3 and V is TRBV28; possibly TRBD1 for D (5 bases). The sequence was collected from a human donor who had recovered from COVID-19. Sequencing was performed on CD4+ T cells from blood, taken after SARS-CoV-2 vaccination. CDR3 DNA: TGTGCCAGCAGGACTCCACTCAGGGAAGATACGCAGTATTTT. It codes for CASRTPLREDTQYF.